This T cell receptor (beta chain) emerged from a study of T-cell memory formation after mild COVID-19. About the study: There were largely donor-specific TCR clusters. Whole-study results and caveats: There was a balanced CD4/CD8 profile in clones contracting day 15 to 85, and later expanders leaned CD4+. For contracting clones, CD4+ ones sat mainly in CM and EM, CD8+ in EMRA.

TCRdb re-called the 5' RACE reads with MiXCR, one entry per CDR3 protein. Of under 550,000 distinct CDR3 sequences listed, roughly 18% are singletons. CDR3 size: 16 residues. Unmatched junction bases numbered 9, after V lost 6 bases and J lost 4 bases. Turning to this clonotype: Its target is unknown.

Sample: PBMCs or a T cell subset sorted from them (not recorded which). The genes are TRBV12-3 or TRBV12-4 and TRBJ1-5, with 10 bases matching TRBD1. This TCR was sampled from a young man who had mild COVID-19 (a few samples of this study predate the infection). Cell type and time point are not known. In DNA, the CDR3 is TGTGCCAGCAGCCCCCACCGGGACAGGGGAAATCAGCCCCAGCATTTT. Amino acids: CASSPHRDRGNQPQHF.